This section outlines one T cell receptor beta chain sequence together with its context. This specimen belongs to a study of PD-L1 blockade in urothelial cancer. Whole-study context: Males with urothelial cancer arising in the bladder constituted about nine tenths of the roughly 29 patients. Across blood samples, T cells had a median count of approximately 140,000.

Time point defined: peripheral blood 6 weeks after treatment start. Measured with immunoSEQ multiplex PCR; TCRdb has only the in-frame clones, and not every one. This sample yields tens of thousands of clones, of which 88% are seen a single time; about 11% belongs to the top ten. Germline lookup yields CDR1 SGHAT and CDR2 FQNNGV. The CDR3 sequence is 13 residues long. The V gene end was trimmed by 5 bases and the J gene end by 5 bases; junction bases not matched to a gene: 5. Sequenced here: PBMCs, sampled around atezolizumab (anti-PD-L1) treatment. The chain links TRBV11-2 to TRBJ2-7, with 8 nucleotides matching TRBD1. The receptor comes from a man in his 60s with urothelial cancer. CDR3 bases: TGTGCCAGCAGCCCCGACAGGGGTAACGAGCAGTACTTC. The encoded protein is CASSPDRGNEQYF.